The next 25 T cell receptor beta chains were all read from a single sample in a study of T cell responses to AZD1222 COVID-19 vaccine. This table comes from immunoSEQ multiplex PCR, and its TCRdb copy is limited to in-frame clones, with some not included. This table holds approximately 84,000 clones, around 87% found once. Here the sequenced sample was peripheral blood, taken 28 days after the second AZD1222 dose. The receptors shown here come from an adult who received the AZD1222 COVID-19 vaccine.

The V gene is TRBV7-2, the J gene TRBJ1-2; D remains unclear. CDR1 and CDR2 (germline): SGHTA, FQGNSA. V was trimmed by 5 bases and J by 0 bases, leaving 13 bases between them. The CDR3 extends over 15 amino acids. The chain's CDR3 is CASSQSVTANYGYTF. The CDR3 nucleotides read TGTGCCAGCAGCCAATCCGTCACAGCTAACTATGGCTACACCTTC.

The chain is built from TRBV7-8 and TRBJ2-7, with D tentatively TRBD2 (5 bases). CDR1 SGHVS and CDR2 FQNEAQ come from the germline V gene. The CDR3 has 12 residues. Trimming pared 1 base from V and 7 bases from J, leaving 8 bases between. The CDR3 DNA reads TGTGCCAGCAGCTTAGAGTCGGGAGAGCAGTACTTC. Translation: CASSLESGEQYF.

The chain is built from TRBV6-1 and TRBJ2-4, with TRBD2 identical over 7 bases. The CDR3 has 18 residues. The germline CDR1 and CDR2 sequences are MNHNS and SASEGT. Germline trimming cut 4 bases from V and 5 bases from J; bases unmatched to any gene: 17. CDR3 in DNA: TGTGCCAGCAGTGTAGGGCTTACTAGCGACACGGGGGAAAACATTCAGTACTTC. It encodes CASSVGLTSDTGENIQYF.

The chain has TRBV6-6 and TRBJ1-5; D possibly corresponds to TRBD1 (6 bases). Trimming cost V 6 bases and J 1 base, with 16 bases left between them. The germline V gene encodes CDR1 MNHNY and CDR2 SVGAGI (reference sequence). The CDR3 consists of 16 residues. The CDR3 sequence: CASRQQGWGSNQPQHF. In DNA, the CDR3 is TGTGCCAGCAGACAACAGGGCTGGGGGAGCAATCAGCCCCAGCATTTT.

The chain couples TRBV11-2 to TRBJ1-1, with a tentative D call TRBD1 (6 bases). Germline loops: CDR1 SGHAT, CDR2 FQNNGV. V gave up 4 bases and J gave up 11 bases, with 14 bases separating them. CDR3 size: 12 residues. CDR3: CASSSGPRGAFF. CDR3 DNA sequence: TGTGCCAGCAGCTCCGGCCCGAGGGGGGCTTTCTTT.

The rearrangement links TRBV5-1 to TRBJ2-1; 13 bases match TRBD2. Germline trimming cut 3 bases from V and 7 bases from J; bases unmatched to any gene: 7. CDR1 is SGHRS, CDR2 YFSETQ, per germline. CDR3 size: 16 residues. The CDR3 loop reads CASSSLAGGPGNEQFF. The CDR3 DNA follows: TGCGCCAGCAGCTCACTAGCGGGAGGGCCGGGAAATGAGCAGTTCTTC. The whole variable domain, filled in from reference TRBV5-1 and TRBJ2-1, reads KAGVTQTPRYLIKTRGQQVTLSCSPISGHRSVSWYQQTPGQGLQFLFEYFSETQRNKGNFPGRFSGRQFSNSRSEMNVSTLELGDSALYLCASSSLAGGPGNEQFFGPGTRLTVL.

The chain links TRBV15 to TRBJ1-5, with 10 bases fitting TRBD1. J lost 2 bases, V lost 5 bases, and 3 bases had no gene match. From germline, CDR1 is LNHNV and CDR2 YYDKDF (reference sequence). This CDR3 is 15 amino acids long. The CDR3 loop reads CATSVGTGGNQPQHF. The CDR3 bases are TGTGCCACCAGCGTAGGGACAGGGGGCAATCAGCCCCAGCATTTT.

The chain combines TRBV27 with TRBJ2-1; D gene uncertain. Deletions cut 5 bases from V and 8 bases from J, with 7 bases between. Germline assignment: CDR1 MNHEY and CDR2 SMNVEV (reference sequence). The CDR3 extends over 11 amino acids. The CDR3 DNA reads as TGTGCCAGCAGTCAGGCGTATGAGCAGTTCTTC. It yields the protein CASSQAYEQFF.

The DNA for the CDR3 is TGTGCCAGCAGCCTCGGACAGATGAACACTGAAGCTTTCTTT. Protein product: CASSLGQMNTEAFF. The V gene is TRBV3-1 (or the pseudogene TRBV3-2), the J gene TRBJ1-1, with a possible D match to TRBD1 (6 bases). Germline CDR1 reads LGHDT; CDR2 reads YNNKEL (reference sequence). Trimming cost V 4 bases and J 0 bases, with 9 bases left between them. The CDR3 totals 14 residues.

A few counts support this clone. V and J are TRBV5-1 and TRBJ1-2; D is uncertain. V was trimmed by 0 bases and J by 1 base, leaving 10 bases between them. The CDR3 has 15 residues. The germline V gene encodes CDR1 SGHRS and CDR2 YFSETQ. The CDR3 coding sequence is TGCGCCAGCAGCTTGGCCTCAGACCTTAACTATGGCTACACCTTC. Its protein is CASSLASDLNYGYTF. Drawing the rest from reference TRBV5-1 and TRBJ1-2, the complete variable domain is KAGVTQTPRYLIKTRGQQVTLSCSPISGHRSVSWYQQTPGQGLQFLFEYFSETQRNKGNFPGRFSGRQFSNSRSEMNVSTLELGDSALYLCASSLASDLNYGYTFGSGTRLTVV.

The CDR3 DNA sequence: TGTGCCAGTAGTCCGTTTTCAGGTATGAACACTGAAGCTTTCTTT. Translation gives CASSPFSGMNTEAFF. The chain uses TRBV19 and TRBJ1-1; D gene ambiguous. V lost 5 bases, J lost 0 bases, and 13 bases lay in between. The CDR3 has 15 amino acids. Germline CDR1 reads LNHDA; CDR2 reads SQIVND (reference sequence).

This clone was seen more than once but under ten times. The chain links TRBV4-2 to TRBJ1-2, with D possibly being TRBD1 (5 bases). Germline values: CDR1 LGHNA, CDR2 YNFKEQ. This CDR3 spans 15 amino acids. Trimming took 1 base from V and 8 from J, leaving 17 bases between them. The DNA of the CDR3 is TGTGCCAGCAGCCAAGCGGACACGGGGTTTAGGGGCTACACCTTC. This codes for CASSQADTGFRGYTF.

The chain uses TRBV7-9 and TRBJ1-1, with a possible D match to TRBD1 (5 bases). Per germline, CDR1 SEHNR and CDR2 FQNEAQ (reference sequence). The CDR3 extends over 14 amino acids. Trimming removed 5 bases from V and 4 bases from J, with 14 bases in between. The CDR3 coding sequence is TGTGCCAGCAGCAGAGCGGGGACGGGCACTGAAGCTTTCTTT. It codes for CASSRAGTGTEAFF.

The chain links TRBV2 to TRBJ1-1; D might be TRBD1 (5 bases). The germline V gene has CDR1 SNHLY and CDR2 FYNNEI. This CDR3 has 13 amino acids. V was pared by 1 base and J by 10 bases, with 13 bases between. CDR3 nucleotides: TGTGCCAGCAGTGAAGGACAGACCCTCGGAGCTTTCTTT. This sequence encodes CASSEGQTLGAFF.

The V gene is TRBV6-6, the J gene TRBJ2-1; TRBD2 is a possible D gene (5 bases). Between the trimmed V and J ends, which lost 2 bases and 0 bases, there was a span of 5 bases. CDR1 is MNHNY and CDR2 is SVGAGI in the germline V gene (reference sequence). This CDR3 comprises 14 residues. DNA for the CDR3: TGTGCCAGCAGTTACCGGGACTCCTACAATGAGCAGTTCTTC. It translates to CASSYRDSYNEQFF.

The chain carries TRBV27 and TRBJ1-1; D uncertain. CDR1 and CDR2 (germline): MNHEY, SMNVEV (reference sequence). Trimming took 3 bases from V and 6 from J, leaving 17 bases between them. This CDR3 is 15 amino acids long. The CDR3 is CASSFSVFRAAEAFF. CDR3 sequence (DNA): TGTGCCAGCAGTTTTTCGGTTTTCCGAGCTGCTGAAGCTTTCTTT.

This chain links TRBV6-2 or TRBV6-3 with TRBJ2-1, with D perhaps TRBD2 (7 bases). The CDR3 is 13 residues long. Germline V gene lookup returns CDR1 MNHEY and CDR2 SVGEGT. Trimming took off 6 bases at V and 7 bases at J, with 13 bases between the two ends. CDR3 sequence: CASSGGPGNEQFF. CDR3 coding DNA: TGTGCCAGCAGCGGGGGGCCGGGGAATGAGCAGTTCTTC.

This chain links TRBV6-6 with TRBJ1-2; D not resolved. Germline CDR1 is MNHNY and CDR2 is SVGAGI (reference sequence). The CDR3 runs to 17 residues. V was clipped by 5 bases and J by 4 bases, with 23 bases between them. The CDR3 reads CASSPSGLSPVTYGYTF. CDR3 DNA sequence: TGTGCCAGCAGTCCAAGTGGGTTGTCGCCCGTGACCTATGGCTACACCTTC.

Only a few counts were recorded for this clone. This chain connects TRBV2 to TRBJ1-3, with D possibly being TRBD1 (5 bases). Looked up from germline, CDR1 is SNHLY and CDR2 is FYNNEI. The CDR3 is made up of 15 amino acids. The ends were cut back, 3 bases at V and 0 bases at J, with 9 bases in the middle. The DNA of the CDR3 is TGTGCCAGCAGTGACCCGCAGGGCTCTGGAAACACCATATATTTT. Translation: CASSDPQGSGNTIYF.

The chain has TRBV7-2 and TRBJ1-6; 7 bases map to TRBD1. The ends lost 0 bases at V and 9 bases at J; junction bases unmatched: 5. The CDR3 contains 15 residues. From germline, CDR1 is SGHTA and CDR2 FQGNSA. Written as DNA, the CDR3 is TGTGCCAGCAGCTTAGCGACAGGGAATAGTTCACCCCTCCACTTT. Translation gives CASSLATGNSSPLHF.

This clone was recorded a few times. The rearrangement uses TRBV5-1 and TRBJ2-7; the D gene is possibly TRBD1 (6 bases). V gave up 3 bases and J gave up 2 bases, with 12 bases separating them. Germline V CDR1 and CDR2: SGHRS, YFSETQ. The CDR3 spans 14 residues. As DNA, the CDR3 is TGCGCCAGCAGCTCAGAACAGGGAGCCTACGAGCAGTACTTC. As protein: CASSSEQGAYEQYF.

This CDR3 reads CASSEGSRVSGNTIYF. CDR3 DNA: TGTGCCAGCAGTGAGGGATCCAGGGTCTCTGGAAACACCATATATTTT. J is TRBJ1-3 and V is TRBV2; tentatively, D is TRBD1 (5 bases). Germline lookup yields CDR1 SNHLY and CDR2 FYNNEI. CDR3 length: 16 amino acids. V lost 3 bases and J lost 0, with 12 bases in between.

This clone was picked up one time. V gene TRBV7-9 combines with J gene TRBJ2-1, with D possibly being TRBD2 (5 bases). The V gene's germline CDR1 is SEHNR and CDR2 FQNEAQ (reference sequence). This CDR3 contains 15 residues. With 0 bases removed from V and 0 bases from J, the gap between germline ends came to 6 bases. The CDR3 loop reads CASSLAGISYNEQFF. As DNA, the CDR3 is TGTGCCAGCAGCTTAGCCGGGATCTCCTACAATGAGCAGTTCTTC.

The chain joins TRBV30 to TRBJ2-3; TRBD1 matches 8 bases. Germline loops: CDR1 GTSNPN, CDR2 SVGIG (reference sequence). With 5 bases clipped from V and 1 base from J, the junction kept 8 bases outside the gene matches. The CDR3 has 15 amino acids. The CDR3 DNA sequence: TGTGCCTGGGGACAGGGAGGAGTGGGCACAGATACGCAGTATTTT. Translating gives CAWGQGGVGTDTQYF.

J is TRBJ2-7 and V is TRBV11-2; 9 nucleotides align to TRBD1. The CDR3 spans 18 residues. Germline V gene sequence: CDR1 SGHAT, CDR2 FQNNGV. Losses at the gene ends were 3 bases for V and 0 bases for J; bases not matched to a gene: 12. Here the CDR3 reads CASSFDGQGFLDSYEQYF. DNA of the CDR3: TGTGCCAGCAGCTTTGACGGACAGGGGTTTTTAGACTCCTACGAGCAGTACTTC.